A selection of T cell receptor beta chains follows, all from one sample in a study of cytomegalovirus exposure and HLA in healthy donors. The assay was immunoSEQ multiplex PCR, and TCRdb's table has in-frame clones only and misses some. The table shows more than 45,000 clones, with roughly 87% occurring only once. Sequencing used PBMCs. Source of these receptors: a woman aged 18-29 years in good health and CMV-seronegative. Both conserved end residues are part of each CDR3. A D gene is named only where the DNA matches it firmly. Size is omitted from some rows. Given values are once, few, many or a class for expanded clones.

-,TRBV2,TRBJ1-2,-,CASSDRFNYGYTF,TGTGCCAGCAGTGACAGGTTCAACTATGGCTACACCTTC
-,TRBV6-1,TRBJ2-7,TRBD1,CASSFWDRGYEQYF,TGTGCCAGCAGTTTCTGGGACAGGGGCTACGAGCAGTACTTC
few,TRBV18,TRBJ1-5,-,CASSGGNQPQHF,TGTGCCAGCTCTGGGGGGAATCAGCCCCAGCATTTT
-,TRBV7-3,TRBJ2-7,TRBD1,CASSLGTGGPYEQYF,TGTGCCAGCAGCTTAGGGACAGGGGGTCCTTACGAGCAGTACTTC
once,TRBV5-6,TRBJ1-4,TRBD1,CASSSGTGVTNEKLFF,TGTGCCAGCAGCTCGGGGACAGGGGTCACTAATGAAAAACTGTTTTTT
-,TRBV30,TRBJ2-5,-,CAWSVSSETQYF,TGTGCCTGGAGTGTATCGAGTGAGACCCAGTACTTC
once,TRBV15,TRBJ1-5,TRBD1,CATSRPGTGRVGNQPQHF,TGTGCCACCAGCAGGCCCGGGACAGGGAGGGTCGGCAATCAGCCCCAGCATTTT
-,TRBV4-1,TRBJ2-5,TRBD2,CASSQIPIGLAGGGETQYF,TGCGCCAGCAGCCAAATCCCGATAGGACTAGCGGGAGGTGGAGAGACCCAGTACTTC
-,TRBV19,TRBJ2-6,-,CASLAGPSGANVLTF,TGTGCCAGTCTGGCAGGCCCTTCTGGGGCCAACGTCCTGACTTTC
-,TRBV27,TRBJ2-3,-,CASSFPGTDTQYF,TGTGCCAGCAGTTTTCCCGGCACAGATACGCAGTATTTT
-,TRBV6-6,TRBJ2-7,-,CASSYLRDFYEQYF,TGTGCCAGCAGTTACTTGCGGGACTTCTACGAGCAGTACTTC
-,TRBV7-2,TRBJ2-6,-,CASSPGGSGANVLTF,TGTGCCAGCAGCCCGGGTGGCTCTGGGGCCAACGTCCTGACTTTC
-,TRBV6-6,TRBJ1-2,-,CASSSQGLQGYTF,TGTGCCAGCAGTTCTCAGGGTCTTCAGGGCTACACCTTC
-,TRBV5-1,TRBJ1-1,-,CASSLDRLNTEAFF,TGCGCCAGCAGCTTGGACAGGTTGAACACTGAAGCTTTCTTT
few,TRBV5-1,TRBJ2-7,TRBD2,CASSLGVGAGRRGEQYF,TGCGCCAGCAGCTTGGGGGTAGGAGCGGGACGCCGGGGCGAGCAGTACTTC
few,TRBV5-1,TRBJ1-1,-,CASSPREGGNTEAFF,TGCGCCAGCAGCCCAAGGGAGGGGGGGAACACTGAAGCTTTCTTT
-,TRBV6-6,TRBJ1-1,-,CASTHGQNTEAFF,TGTGCCAGCACCCATGGCCAGAACACTGAAGCTTTCTTT
-,TRBV28,TRBJ2-7,TRBD1,CASSQGQGKYF,TGTGCCAGCAGCCAGGGACAGGGAAAGTACTTC
once,TRBV7-6,TRBJ2-5,TRBD1,CASSLSTGNQETQYF,TGTGCCAGCAGCTTATCGACAGGGAACCAAGAGACCCAGTACTTC
-,TRBV6-1,TRBJ2-7,TRBD2,CASSGPPGTSGGGYEQYF,TGTGCCAGCAGTGGACCACCAGGGACTAGCGGGGGCGGCTACGAGCAGTACTTC
-,TRBV7-9,TRBJ1-2,-,CASGTGGGGYTF,TGTGCCAGTGGGACCGGGGGGGGAGGCTACACCTTC
-,TRBV2,TRBJ1-6,TRBD1,CASSIGQGGSPLHF,TGTGCCAGCAGTATTGGACAGGGAGGATCACCCCTCCACTTT
-,TRBV27,TRBJ1-5,TRBD1,CASSLFGTGGQPQHF,TGTGCCAGCAGTTTATTTGGGACAGGGGGTCAGCCCCAGCATTTT
-,TRBV6-6,TRBJ1-1,-,CASSQGNLGTEAFF,TGTGCCAGCAGTCAGGGAAATTTGGGCACTGAAGCTTTCTTT
-,TRBV2,TRBJ1-5,TRBD1,CASSEVGTGAAGQPQHF,TGTGCCAGCAGTGAAGTCGGGACAGGGGCAGCAGGACAGCCCCAGCATTTT
-,TRBV18,TRBJ1-1,TRBD1,CASSPDRAEAFF,TGTGCCAGCTCACCGGACAGGGCTGAAGCTTTCTTT